The present entry profiles one TCR beta chain with its context. Patients at the Seattle site were enrolled during active infection and followed longitudinally. Authors' processing steps: Reference gene primer amplification in the assay estimated nucleated cell counts. The assay was immunoSEQ multiplex PCR, and TCRdb's table has in-frame clones only and misses some. From that table come the V and J calls and clone size; the DNA was used to work out D and trimming. The data contain just over 150,000 clones, around 92% of them seen just once; the ten biggest clones take up 4.8%. These data come from a study of blood T cell repertoires in COVID-19. Study-level information: Sites in the United States, Italy and Spain provided acute and convalescent COVID-19 samples. Sample material is recorded as cDNA or gDNA derived from T cells, B-cell-depleted T cells, or PBMCs.

Sequencing used peripheral blood. The source of this sequence is a man aged 25-45 years with COVID-19, enrolled during active disease.

The CDR3 region has the DNA TGTGCCAGCAGCTTTCGGACTAGCGGGAACCCCGAGCAGTACTTC. This translates into CASSFRTSGNPEQYF. This rearrangement joins TRBV7-2 to TRBJ2-7; 12 bases fit TRBD2. CDR1 is SGHTA, CDR2 FQGNSA, per germline. CDR3 length: 15 residues. The ends lost 3 bases at V and 6 bases at J; junction bases unmatched: 6.